The next 32 T cell receptor beta chains were all read from a single sample in a study of blood T cell repertoires in COVID-19 (dated by TCRdb to the early 2020s). To prepare the library, the immunoSEQ multiplex PCR assay was applied. Drawn from immuneACCESS, this table holds only the in-frame rearrangements with V and J called that TCRdb kept. Clones are partly lost; checked studies trace under half to an unresolved V gene and leave the rest unexplained. Within this sample are under 300,000 clones, with around 87% of them counted one time only. The ten most abundant clones make up about 6.9% of the sample. Input material: PBMCs or T cells enriched from blood (not recorded which). All receptors derive from a woman younger than 45 with acute COVID-19.

The V gene is TRBV2, the J gene TRBJ2-7; 9 bases line up with TRBD1. Looked up from germline, CDR1 is SNHLY and CDR2 is FYNNEI. V was clipped by 6 bases and J by 5 bases; unmatched bases: 5. The CDR3 totals 13 residues. CDR3 amino acids: CASRGQGFNEQYF. DNA of the CDR3: TGTGCCAGCAGGGGACAGGGTTTCAACGAGCAGTACTTC.

This clone was seen just once. The CDR3 DNA follows: TGTGCCAGCAGCGCAGGGACAGGTAGCTCCTACAATGAGCAGTTCTTC. It encodes CASSAGTGSSYNEQFF. This chain joins TRBV9 and TRBJ2-1; 8 nucleotides match TRBD1. Trimming took 3 bases from V and 0 from J; bases not matched to a gene: 5. This CDR3 is 16 amino acids long. The germline CDR1 and CDR2 sequences are SGDLS and YYNGEE.

The V and J genes are TRBV27 and TRBJ2-1, with 13 positions matching TRBD2. The CDR3 is 18 residues long. With V trimmed by 3 bases and J by 6 bases, 11 bases remained unmatched. The germline CDR1 and CDR2 sequences are MNHEY and SMNVEV (reference sequence). The CDR3 DNA reads TGTGCCAGCAGTTTCCTCACCACCGGGACTAGCGGGGTCAATGAGCAGTTCTTC. It encodes CASSFLTTGTSGVNEQFF.

This clone was seen ten or more times. Other DNA sequences in the same sample also yield this CDR3. The chain couples TRBV4-1 to TRBJ2-7; 7 bases are a match to TRBD2. This CDR3 is 15 amino acids long. After removal of 4 bases from V and 0 bases from J, the junction contained 6 bases not matched to a gene. Germline V gene data show CDR1 as MGHRA and CDR2 as YSYEKL. The CDR3 nucleotides are TGCGCCAGCAGCCCCGCTGGGGGGGGCTCCTACGAGCAGTACTTC. Translating gives CASSPAGGGSYEQYF.

The chain combines TRBV6-5 with TRBJ1-2; TRBD1 might be the D (6 bases). The germline gives CDR1 MNHEY, CDR2 SVGAGI. V lost 6 bases and J 0 bases, leaving 14 bases between the germline ends. CDR3 size: 15 residues. Here the CDR3 DNA reads TGTGCCAGCAGGATTAACAGGGCAGCTAACTATGGCTACACCTTC. Translated: CASRINRAANYGYTF.

The genes are TRBV12-5 and TRBJ2-2; weak D call: TRBD1 (6 bases). V was cut by 2 bases and J by 3 bases, with 10 bases left in between. CDR1 LGHNT and CDR2 FRNRAP come from the germline V gene. The CDR3 length is 15 residues. CDR3 amino acids: CASGLLRGYTGELFF. The CDR3 coding sequence is TGTGCTAGTGGTTTGCTCAGGGGTTACACCGGGGAGCTGTTTTTT.

The rearrangement uses TRBV15 and TRBJ1-3; 7 bases match TRBD1. This CDR3 spans 18 amino acids. The V and J ends lost 3 bases and 0 bases, in that order; junction bases with no gene match: 11. The germline V gene has CDR1 LNHNV and CDR2 YYDKDF (reference sequence). As DNA, the CDR3 is TGTGCCACCAGCAGGCAACAGAGAGGGGGCAGCTCTGGAAACACCATATATTTT. Its protein product is CATSRQQRGGSSGNTIYF.

V usage is TRBV7-2 and J usage is TRBJ2-1; 9 bases map to TRBD2. The V gene's germline CDR1 is SGHTA and CDR2 FQGNSA. The CDR3 has 16 residues. Trimming removed 7 bases from V and 0 bases from J; junction bases left unmatched: 7. For the CDR3, the DNA is TGTGCCAGCATCCTGACTAGCGGTTACTCCTACAATGAGCAGTTCTTC. As protein: CASILTSGYSYNEQFF.

Only one count was recorded for this clone. The rearrangement links TRBV19 to TRBJ2-7; 7 bases are shared with TRBD2. J was trimmed by 3 bases and V by 6 bases; bases with no gene match: 11. The V gene's germline CDR1 is LNHDA and CDR2 SQIVND (reference sequence). There are 15 residues in the CDR3. The CDR3 region has the DNA TGTGCCAGTAGCATGGGAGGGGAGGGGTTCTACGAGCAGTACTTC. Translation: CASSMGGEGFYEQYF.

This clone was recorded once. The rearrangement uses TRBV29-1 and TRBJ2-3; D remains ambiguous. Germline values: CDR1 SQVTM, CDR2 ANQGSEA. V lost 4 bases and J lost 0, with 17 bases in between. The CDR3 loop spans 16 amino acids. The CDR3 DNA reads TGCAGCGTTGGTAACAGCTATAAACGAAGCACAGATACGCAGTATTTT. It translates to CSVGNSYKRSTDTQYF.

This clone was observed a single time. The chain uses TRBV5-1 and TRBJ2-5, with 7 bases that match TRBD1. V shed 4 bases, J shed 5 bases, and the junction held 11 bases outside the gene matches. The CDR3 extends over 15 amino acids. Per germline, CDR1 SGHRS and CDR2 YFSETQ. This CDR3 reads CASSGNRGSEETQYF. In nucleotides, the CDR3 is TGCGCCAGCAGCGGGAACAGGGGATCAGAGGAGACCCAGTACTTC.

This clone was recorded once. The junction departs from germline at one end; a sequencing error may be responsible. This chain connects TRBV5-8 to TRBJ2-5; D may be TRBD2 (5 bases). The CDR3 has 13 amino acids. The V gene's germline CDR1 is SGHTS and CDR2 YDEGEE. CDR3 amino acids: CASSSGLQGTQYF. Written as DNA, the CDR3 is TGTGCCAGCAGCTCAGGACTCCAAGGGACCCAGTACTTC.

V gene TRBV12-3 or TRBV12-4 combines with J gene TRBJ2-1; 9 bases fit TRBD2. The CDR3 has 13 residues. Trimming took 5 bases from V and 9 from J; bases not matched to a gene: 5. The CDR3 DNA follows: TGTGCCAGCAGTAGCGGGGGGCCGGGTGAGCAGTTCTTC. Translation: CASSSGGPGEQFF.

This clone was seen only once. CDR3 nucleotides: TGTGCCAGCAGTTCCGCGGCCACAGATACGCAGTATTTT. This sequence encodes CASSSAATDTQYF. The V call is TRBV2, the J call TRBJ2-3; D call uncertain. CDR3 size: 13 residues. Per the germline V gene, CDR1 is SNHLY and CDR2 is FYNNEI. With 5 bases removed from V and 2 bases from J, the gap between germline ends came to 8 bases.

V is TRBV10-3 and J is TRBJ1-2, with 8 bases aligning to TRBD1. Germline V gene lookup returns CDR1 ENHRY and CDR2 SYGVKD. This CDR3 has 12 amino acids. Trimming cost V 10 bases and J 6 bases; bases outside gene matches: 7. CDR3 loop: CASTDREDGYTF. DNA for the CDR3: TGTGCCAGCACGGACAGGGAAGATGGCTACACCTTC.

CDR3 sequence (DNA): TGCGCCAGCAGGGATGAGACACAGGGGTCCACCGGGGAGCTGTTTTTT. Amino acids: CASRDETQGSTGELFF. The chain couples TRBV10-2 to TRBJ2-2; 7 bases are a match to TRBD1. The ends lost 6 bases at V and 4 bases at J; junction bases unmatched: 11. The V gene's germline CDR1 is WSHSY and CDR2 SAAADI. This CDR3 spans 16 amino acids.

The rearrangement joins TRBV10-3 to TRBJ2-3; D gene ambiguous. The CDR3 is made up of 14 amino acids. Per germline, CDR1 ENHRY and CDR2 SYGVKD. Trimming took 4 bases from V and 0 from J, leaving 8 bases between them. In DNA form, the CDR3 reads TGTGCCATCAGTGTCGGTACTAGCACAGATACGCAGTATTTT. Encoded protein: CAISVGTSTDTQYF.

CDR3 amino acids: CASSEEPGGRSDTQYF. Here the CDR3 DNA reads TGTGCCAGCAGTGAGGAACCGGGAGGCCGATCGGATACGCAGTATTTT. This chain uses TRBV6-1 with TRBJ2-3; 7 nucleotides agree with TRBD2. V lost 3 bases to trimming and J lost 6 bases; unmatched junction nucleotides: 12. The CDR3 sequence is 16 residues long. Germline V gene sequence: CDR1 MNHNS, CDR2 SASEGT.

This clone was detected ten times or more. The J gene is TRBJ2-1, the V gene TRBV7-6, with D uncertain. This CDR3 is 13 amino acids long. CDR1 is SGHVS, CDR2 FNYEAQ, per germline. The ends were cut back, 5 bases at V and 5 bases at J, with 10 bases in the middle. The chain's CDR3 is CASSTATNNEQFF. In DNA form, the CDR3 reads TGTGCCAGCAGCACGGCCACTAACAATGAGCAGTTCTTC.

The rearrangement joins TRBV5-1 to TRBJ2-2, with 11 bases matching TRBD1. This CDR3 contains 17 residues. V was clipped by 0 bases and J by 6 bases; unmatched bases: 7. The germline V gene has CDR1 SGHRS and CDR2 YFSETQ. DNA of the CDR3: TGCGCCAGCAGCTTGGTAATCGGGACAGGGGGTGCCGGGGAGCTGTTTTTT. Amino acid sequence: CASSLVIGTGGAGELFF.

V is TRBV21-1 and J is TRBJ1-5. TRBV21-1 is designated a pseudogene. This CDR3 contains 15 residues. The CDR3 region is CASSKRGGGNQPQHF. DNA for the CDR3: TGTGCCAGCAGCAAAAGGGGCGGGGGGAATCAGCCCCAGCATTTT.

This clone has a handful of counts. The rearrangement uses TRBV28 and TRBJ1-4; no reliable D call. Deletions cut 7 bases from V and 3 bases from J, with 15 bases between. The CDR3 consists of 15 residues. Germline V gives CDR1 MDHEN, CDR2 SYDVKM. This CDR3 is CASTERMVANEKLFF. Here the CDR3 DNA reads TGTGCCAGCACCGAGCGGATGGTTGCTAATGAAAAACTGTTTTTT. The whole variable domain, remainder taken from reference TRBV28 and TRBJ1-4, is DVKVTQSSRYLVKRTGEKVFLECVQDMDHENMFWYRQDPGLGLRLIYFSYDVKMKEKGDIPEGYSVSREKKERFSLILESASTNQTSMYLCASTERMVANEKLFFGSGTQLSVL.

The chain couples TRBV19 to TRBJ2-1; 14 bases line up with TRBD2. CDR1 is LNHDA, CDR2 SQIVND, per germline (reference sequence). V lost 4 bases to trimming and J lost 9 bases; unmatched junction nucleotides: 8. The CDR3 totals 16 residues. CDR3 residues: CASSRGLAGGLREQFF. CDR3 bases: TGTGCCAGTAGTAGAGGACTAGCGGGAGGACTTCGTGAGCAGTTCTTC.

V usage is TRBV28 and J usage is TRBJ2-3, with 7 positions matching TRBD1. The CDR3 length is 16 residues. CDR1 and CDR2 from the germline V gene are MDHEN and SYDVKM. V was clipped by 4 bases and J by 2 bases; unmatched bases: 9. The CDR3 protein is CASSSTADRDTDTQYF. The DNA of the CDR3 is TGTGCCAGCAGTTCGACTGCAGACAGGGACACAGATACGCAGTATTTT.

V is TRBV2 and J is TRBJ2-1; TRBD1 matches 11 bases. The V and J ends lost 4 bases and 9 bases, in that order; junction bases with no gene match: 8. The length of the CDR3 is 15 residues. Germline CDR1 and CDR2: SNHLY and FYNNEI. The CDR3 loop reads CASSVGQGAASEQFF. The CDR3 nucleotides read TGTGCCAGCAGTGTAGGACAGGGGGCAGCGTCTGAGCAGTTCTTC. Supplemented by reference TRBV2 and TRBJ2-1, the full variable domain reads EPEVTQTPSHQVTQMGQEVILRCVPISNHLYFYWYRQILGQKVEFLVSFYNNEISEKSEIFDDQFSVERPDGSNFTLKIRSTKLEDSAMYFCASSVGQGAASEQFFGPGTRLTVL.

The gene calls are TRBV5-1 and TRBJ2-5; D unclear. Per germline, CDR1 SGHRS and CDR2 YFSETQ. The V and J ends lost 2 bases and 4 bases respectively, with 6 bases between them. The CDR3 is made up of 12 amino acids. DNA for the CDR3: TGCGCCAGCAGCTTCCGAGGAGAGACCCAGTACTTC. This gives the protein CASSFRGETQYF.

The genes are TRBV28 and TRBJ2-1; 7 bases agree with TRBD2. V gave up 8 bases and J gave up 0 bases; unmatched junction bases: 7. The CDR3 has 15 residues. Germline V CDR1 and CDR2: MDHEN, SYDVKM. CDR3 amino acids: CASGGGFSSYNEQFF. CDR3 in DNA: TGTGCCAGCGGGGGAGGGTTTAGCTCCTACAATGAGCAGTTCTTC.

J is TRBJ1-4 and V is TRBV7-9, with D unresolved. The CDR3 runs to 17 residues. Trimming shortened V by 4 bases and J by 0 bases, and 15 bases separated the two germline ends. Germline CDR1 reads SEHNR; CDR2 reads FQNEAQ (reference sequence). This CDR3 is CASSSSGLGATNEKLFF. CDR3 sequence (DNA): TGTGCCAGCAGCTCTTCGGGCCTCGGGGCAACTAATGAAAAACTGTTTTTT.

The rearrangement joins TRBV5-4 to TRBJ2-1, with 8 positions matching TRBD2. Germline CDR1 SGHNT, CDR2 YYREEE (reference sequence). The CDR3 length is 15 residues. V was pared by 4 bases and J by 6 bases, with 9 bases of the junction left unmatched. CDR3: CASSPQRGPFNEQFF. CDR3 coding DNA: TGTGCCAGCAGCCCTCAGCGGGGGCCCTTCAATGAGCAGTTCTTC.

The chain carries TRBV5-1 and TRBJ1-4, with 7 bases fitting TRBD1. The J segment lost 3 bases and the V segment lost 0 bases, leaving 2 bases of the junction unmatched. This CDR3 contains 15 residues. Germline values: CDR1 SGHRS, CDR2 YFSETQ. CDR3 protein: CASSLGGQPNEKLFF. The DNA for the CDR3 is TGCGCCAGCAGCTTGGGGGGACAGCCTAATGAAAAACTGTTTTTT.

This clone showed up just once. The chain recombines TRBV11-2 with TRBJ1-1, with a possible D match to TRBD1 (5 bases). This CDR3 contains 16 residues. The germline V and J ends were trimmed by 6 bases and 7 bases, with 24 bases remaining between them. CDR1 and CDR2 (germline): SGHAT, FQNNGV. The CDR3 region has the DNA TGTGCCAGCAGTACATTAGCCTTTCCCGGCGGACATGAAGCTTTCTTT. Translation: CASSTLAFPGGHEAFF.

The V call is TRBV28, the J call TRBJ1-3, with 7 bases that match TRBD1. CDR3 length: 14 amino acids. The germline V gene has CDR1 MDHEN and CDR2 SYDVKM. Losses at the gene ends were 7 bases for V and 1 base for J; bases not matched to a gene: 4. The CDR3 DNA follows: TGTGCCAGCAAGGACAGGTTGTCTGGAAACACCATATATTTT. Its translation: CASKDRLSGNTIYF.